A single sample gave rise to the 2 T cell receptor beta chains below, sequenced in a study of blood T cells in healthy people across ages. The authors ran a second PCR of roughly 6 to 12 cycles using a sample-barcoded 5' primer and a J-beta primer mix. TCRdb redid the calling of the 5' RACE reads with MiXCR, one entry per CDR3 protein. The sample holds about 1,000,000 distinct CDR3 sequences, over 35% seen once. What was sequenced was blood. The receptors derive from a woman in her fifties or sixties in good health.

This rearrangement joins TRBV2 to TRBJ2-1; 7 positions agree with TRBD2. Germline-derived CDR1 and CDR2 are SNHLY and FYNNEI. Unmatched junction bases numbered 5, after V lost 3 bases and J lost 3 bases. This CDR3 contains 15 residues. CDR3 in amino acids: CASSDGLADYNEQFF. As DNA, the CDR3 is TGTGCCAGCAGTGACGGGCTAGCGGACTACAATGAGCAGTTCTTC.

CDR3 in amino acids: CASSPAPGTSGRGSFEQYF. DNA for the CDR3: TGTGCCAGCAGCCCCGCCCCCGGGACTAGCGGGAGGGGTTCTTTCGAGCAGTACTTC. V gene TRBV7-6 combines with J gene TRBJ2-7; 16 nucleotides agree with TRBD2. With 5 bases clipped from V and 6 bases from J, the junction kept 16 bases outside the gene matches. The germline CDR1 and CDR2 sequences are SGHVS and FNYEAQ. The CDR3 spans 19 residues.